These 30 T cell receptor beta chains were all obtained from the same sample, sequenced in a study of shared clonotypes between healthy human individuals. Using immunoSEQ multiplex PCR, the repertoire was profiled, and TCRdb retains in-frame clones only, with some absent. The sample includes approximately 2,000,000 clones, roughly 92% of them seen just once. The sample comprised naive CD4+ T cells from PBMCs. Subset noted: CD45RA+ positively selected. The receptors were sampled from a man aged 18 to 29 in good health. Some clones in this sample may be carry-over from other donors' samples.

The V call is TRBV7-2, the J call TRBJ2-5; no clear D. The CDR3 has 15 amino acids. V was shortened by 1 base and J by 5 bases, with 14 bases between the two germline ends. Per germline, CDR1 SGHTA and CDR2 FQGNSA. The CDR3 is CASSLEYGKGETQYF. CDR3 bases: TGTGCCAGCAGCTTAGAATACGGTAAAGGGGAGACCCAGTACTTC.

The genes are TRBV6-5 and TRBJ2-2; D uncertain. The CDR3 is 13 amino acids. V was clipped by 5 bases and J by 4 bases, with 8 bases between them. The V gene's germline CDR1 is MNHEY and CDR2 SVGAGI. The CDR3 coding sequence is TGTGCCAGCAGTCCCCACGCCACCGGGGAGCTGTTTTTT. This codes for CASSPHATGELFF.

The V and J genes are TRBV10-3 and TRBJ2-5; 13 nucleotides match TRBD2. This CDR3 is 16 amino acids long. CDR1 is ENHRY, CDR2 SYGVKD, per germline. V was clipped by 2 bases and J by 2 bases; unmatched bases: 2. CDR3 sequence: CAISEGTSGVQETQYF. The CDR3, as DNA: TGTGCCATCAGTGAGGGGACTAGCGGGGTTCAAGAGACCCAGTACTTC.

This clone showed up just a few times. Other nucleotide sequences from this sample produce the same CDR3. The chain joins TRBV29-1 to TRBJ1-1; D remains ambiguous. V lost 1 base to trimming and J lost 0 bases, with 6 bases between them. Germline V lookup: CDR1 SQVTM, CDR2 ANQGSEA. The CDR3 is 13 amino acids. CDR3 sequence reads: CSVEAQMNTEAFF. Here the CDR3 DNA reads TGCAGCGTTGAAGCACAGATGAACACTGAAGCTTTCTTT.

The chain is built from TRBV28 and TRBJ2-7; D perhaps matches TRBD1 (6 bases). The CDR3 loop spans 13 amino acids. Trimming shortened V by 6 bases and J by 5 bases, and 14 bases separated the two germline ends. CDR1 and CDR2 from the germline V gene are MDHEN and SYDVKM. CDR3 residues: CASSTTGIHEQYF. CDR3 DNA: TGTGCCAGCAGCACTACAGGGATCCACGAGCAGTACTTC.

The rearrangement joins TRBV2 to TRBJ1-4; D is perhaps TRBD1 (5 bases). V lost 7 bases to trimming and J lost 7 bases, with 19 bases between them. CDR1 is SNHLY, CDR2 FYNNEI, per germline. The CDR3 runs 15 residues. In DNA form, the CDR3 reads TGTGCCAGCACCGGTTGGGGGTCGGGGAGTGAAAAACTGTTTTTT. Translating it yields CASTGWGSGSEKLFF.

This chain uses TRBV6-5 with TRBJ2-1, with a possible D match to TRBD1 (5 bases). Germline-derived CDR1 and CDR2 are MNHEY and SVGAGI. The length of the CDR3 is 15 residues. Trimming cost V 6 bases and J 0 bases, with 12 bases left between them. The CDR3 DNA reads TGTGCCAGCAGCCCCACAGACAGCTCCTACAATGAGCAGTTCTTC. Its translation is CASSPTDSSYNEQFF.

This clone was counted a single time. The rearrangement uses TRBV30 and TRBJ2-7, with 10 bases aligning to TRBD2. CDR1 and CDR2 (germline): GTSNPN, SVGIG (reference sequence). This CDR3 contains 16 residues. The J segment lost 9 bases and the V segment lost 2 bases, leaving 16 bases of the junction unmatched. The CDR3: CAWSSRPGLARYGQYF. CDR3 nucleotides: TGTGCCTGGAGTTCCCGCCCGGGACTAGCGAGATATGGGCAGTACTTC.

This chain connects TRBV27 to TRBJ1-6, with 7 bases aligning to TRBD1. Trimming at V came to 4 bases and at J to 6 bases, leaving 3 bases not matched to a gene. Per germline, CDR1 MNHEY and CDR2 SMNVEV (reference sequence). This CDR3 contains 14 residues. The CDR3 coding sequence is TGTGCCAGCAGTTCGCAGGGGGGTAATTCACCCCTCCACTTT. This sequence encodes CASSSQGGNSPLHF.

This clone was recorded once. The J gene is TRBJ2-3, the V gene TRBV7-6; the match to TRBD2 covers 7 bases. This CDR3 is built from 16 residues. Germline loops: CDR1 SGHVS, CDR2 FNYEAQ. J lost 0 bases, V lost 5 bases, and 8 bases had no gene match. CDR3 sequence (DNA): TGTGCCAGCAGCCCAGTCGGCGGGAGTAGCACAGATACGCAGTATTTT. Amino acids: CASSPVGGSSTDTQYF.

A word on this clone: In the same sample, other DNA sequences code for this CDR3. This chain joins TRBV6-5 and TRBJ2-1; D gene ambiguous. V lost 2 bases to trimming and J lost 10 bases, with 9 bases between them. The CDR3 has 12 residues. CDR1 and CDR2 (germline): MNHEY, SVGAGI. This CDR3 reads CASSYPVGEQFF. For the CDR3, the DNA is TGTGCCAGCAGTTACCCCGTTGGGGAGCAGTTCTTC.

The count of this clone is one. The chain joins TRBV5-1 to TRBJ2-3, with a tentative D call TRBD1 (5 bases). V lost 0 bases to trimming and J lost 4 bases, with 15 bases between them. Germline CDR1 reads SGHRS; CDR2 reads YFSETQ. The CDR3 totals 16 residues. CDR3 amino acids: CASSLVPTAVSDTQYF. The CDR3 DNA sequence: TGCGCCAGCAGCTTGGTGCCGACAGCCGTATCAGATACGCAGTATTTT.

With regard to this clone: The sample holds other DNA sequences that translate to the same CDR3. The chain is built from TRBV30 and TRBJ2-3; D might be TRBD1 (5 bases). Trimming removed 0 bases from V and 1 base from J, with 5 bases in between. CDR3 size: 13 residues. The germline gives CDR1 GTSNPN, CDR2 SVGIG (reference sequence). CDR3 sequence (DNA): TGTGCCTGGAGTGTAGGGGGCACAGATACGCAGTATTTT. Translated, it gives CAWSVGGTDTQYF.

The chain has TRBV5-4 and TRBJ2-3; D not certain. Germline values: CDR1 SGHNT, CDR2 YYREEE (reference sequence). The V and J ends lost 10 bases and 2 bases respectively, with 17 bases between them. This CDR3 comprises 14 residues. The CDR3 is CAYSLPTVTDTQYF. Here the CDR3 DNA reads TGTGCCTATTCCCTACCAACCGTCACAGATACGCAGTATTTT.

This chain connects TRBV5-1 to TRBJ2-1; the D gene is possibly TRBD1 (7 bases). Per germline, CDR1 SGHRS and CDR2 YFSETQ. V gave up 0 bases and J gave up 2 bases, with 15 bases separating them. The CDR3 length is 17 residues. The CDR3 sequence: CASSLANGGGTYNEQFF. DNA for the CDR3: TGCGCCAGCAGCTTGGCCAATGGAGGGGGCACCTACAATGAGCAGTTCTTC.

This clone was seen just once. The gene calls are TRBV5-1 and TRBJ1-1; 7 bases are a match to TRBD1. Trimming removed 6 bases from V and 5 bases from J; junction bases left unmatched: 10. The germline V gene has CDR1 SGHRS and CDR2 YFSETQ. This CDR3 contains 14 residues. As DNA, the CDR3 is TGCGCCAGCACAAGGGAGACAGGGCGGACTGAAGCTTTCTTT. It codes for CASTRETGRTEAFF.

About this clone: Within the sample, other DNA sequences also encode this same CDR3. The chain employs TRBV6-5 and TRBJ1-3; no reliable D call. V shed 6 bases and J shed 0 bases, with 9 bases lying between them. The length of the CDR3 is 14 residues. Per germline, CDR1 MNHEY and CDR2 SVGAGI. In DNA form, the CDR3 reads TGTGCCAGCAGAGGGAGGTTCTCTGGAAACACCATATATTTT. Translated: CASRGRFSGNTIYF.

CDR3 protein: CAGGTGGKTGELFF. The DNA of the CDR3 is TGTGCCGGAGGGACAGGGGGCAAAACCGGGGAGCTGTTTTTT. This chain links TRBV2 with TRBJ2-2; 12 bases match TRBD1. The germline CDR1 and CDR2 sequences are SNHLY and FYNNEI. The trim removed 11 bases at V and 5 bases at J, leaving 6 bases unmatched. The CDR3 spans 14 residues.

The CDR3 DNA follows: TGTGCCAGCAGTTACGACTCCCCGCGGGGCTACACCTTC. Translating gives CASSYDSPRGYTF. This rearrangement joins TRBV6-6 to TRBJ1-2; no clear D. Trimming removed 2 bases at V and 8 bases at J, with 12 bases between. The germline V gene has CDR1 MNHNY and CDR2 SVGAGI (reference sequence). The CDR3 consists of 13 residues.

V is TRBV9 and J is TRBJ2-1; D not certain. V lost 1 base, J lost 8 bases, and 19 bases lay in between. The CDR3 consists of 16 residues. Germline values: CDR1 SGDLS, CDR2 YYNGEE. The CDR3 sequence is CASSVNGRFWMDEQFF. DNA of the CDR3: TGTGCCAGCAGCGTAAACGGGCGGTTCTGGATGGATGAGCAGTTCTTC.

This clone was seen more than once but under ten times. The chain joins TRBV14 to TRBJ2-5, with D perhaps matching TRBD1 or TRBD2 (5 bases each). Trimming stripped 4 bases from V and 1 base from J, with 16 bases between. Germline CDR1 SGHDN, CDR2 FVKESK. CDR3 length: 16 residues. The CDR3 sequence: CASSLRRGVTQETQYF. As DNA, the CDR3 is TGTGCCAGCAGCCTTCGACGAGGGGTGACCCAAGAGACCCAGTACTTC.

Only one count was recorded for this clone. This chain links TRBV18 with TRBJ2-7, with D perhaps TRBD1 (6 bases). V was trimmed by 0 bases and J by 1 base, leaving 10 bases between them. The CDR3 is 15 residues long. The germline gives CDR1 KGHSH, CDR2 LQKENI. Here the CDR3 DNA reads TGTGCCAGCTCACCACCAGGGACACCATCCTACGAGCAGTACTTC. Amino acids: CASSPPGTPSYEQYF.

V is TRBV28 and J is TRBJ1-2; the D is unclear. Trimming took off 7 bases at V and 3 bases at J, with 9 bases between the two ends. This CDR3 has 12 residues. The germline V gene encodes CDR1 MDHEN and CDR2 SYDVKM. The CDR3 protein is CASTGIDYGYTF. CDR3 nucleotides: TGTGCCAGCACGGGGATCGACTATGGCTACACCTTC.

The rearrangement links TRBV30 to TRBJ2-3; 8 bases line up with TRBD2. V dropped 2 bases and J dropped 4; count of bases not matched to a gene: 11. CDR3 size: 16 residues. Germline V gene data show CDR1 as GTSNPN and CDR2 as SVGIG (reference sequence). CDR3 sequence (DNA): TGTGCCTGGAGTACGAGGGGAGCGGGAGACGCAGATACGCAGTATTTT. This sequence encodes CAWSTRGAGDADTQYF.

This clone has only one observation. V usage is TRBV28 and J usage is TRBJ1-5, with 11 nucleotides matching TRBD1. CDR1 and CDR2 (germline): MDHEN, SYDVKM. This CDR3 is 20 amino acids long. The ends lost 7 bases at V and 2 bases at J; junction bases unmatched: 19. CDR3 in DNA: TGTGCCAGCACCGTACTAAGTATAGGGACAGGGGGGATAGGCAATCAGCCCCAGCATTTT. Translated, it gives CASTVLSIGTGGIGNQPQHF.

This clone has just one count. V is TRBV14 and J is TRBJ1-2; unclear D gene. The germline gives CDR1 SGHDN, CDR2 FVKESK. V was shortened by 0 bases and J by 8 bases, with 10 bases between the two germline ends. CDR3 length: 13 amino acids. CDR3 residues: CASSQDRRDGYTF. Written as DNA, the CDR3 is TGTGCCAGCAGCCAAGATCGGCGTGACGGCTACACCTTC.

This clone was counted only a few times. Other nucleotide sequences in the sample specify the same CDR3. The gene calls are TRBV5-1 and TRBJ1-5; 8 bases line up with TRBD1. Trimming at V came to 5 bases and at J to 4 bases, leaving 5 bases not matched to a gene. The CDR3 runs 14 residues. Germline assignment: CDR1 SGHRS and CDR2 YFSETQ. In nucleotides, the CDR3 is TGCGCCAGCAGTCCTACAGGGGGAAATCAGCCCCAGCATTTT. This encodes CASSPTGGNQPQHF.

The J gene is TRBJ2-4, the V gene TRBV6-5; no reliable D call. V shed 6 bases and J shed 1 base, with 13 bases lying between them. The CDR3 has 15 amino acids. Germline V gives CDR1 MNHEY, CDR2 SVGAGI. The CDR3: CASSISAPAKNIQYF. The CDR3 DNA reads TGTGCCAGCAGCATATCCGCCCCTGCCAAAAACATTCAGTACTTC.

This clone showed up just once. The chain combines TRBV9 with TRBJ2-1; D assignment may be TRBD1 or TRBD2 (5 bases each). Trimming took off 7 bases at V and 10 bases at J, with 24 bases between the two ends. Per the germline V gene, CDR1 is SGDLS and CDR2 is YYNGEE. This CDR3 has 15 residues. CDR3 sequence (DNA): TGTGCCAGCTCCTCGGGGCGCCCCCTCCCAGAGGAGCAGTTCTTC. It codes for CASSSGRPLPEEQFF.

The V gene is TRBV28, the J gene TRBJ2-1; 13 bases line up with TRBD2. Losses at the gene ends were 5 bases for V and 12 bases for J; bases not matched to a gene: 4. The germline V gene has CDR1 MDHEN and CDR2 SYDVKM. This CDR3 comprises 13 residues. The CDR3 nucleotides read TGTGCCAGCAGTCTGGGACTAGCGGGAACGCAGTTCTTC. This encodes CASSLGLAGTQFF.